This T cell receptor (beta chain) was identified during a study of early T cells in non-severe SARS-CoV-2 infection. Trimming took off 4 bases at V and 4 bases at J, with 24 bases between the two ends. Germline values: CDR1 MGHRA, CDR2 YSYEKL. The length of the CDR3 is 18 residues. The sample holds a few counts of this clonotype. MiXCR was run by TCRdb on the 5' RACE reads, yielding one entry per CDR3 protein. The sample lists approximately 67,000 distinct CDR3 sequences, approximately 9% occurring once. The genes are TRBV4-1 and TRBJ2-3; D not resolved. The receptor was isolated from an adult who was a healthcare worker with PCR-confirmed SARS-CoV-2 infection or an uninfected control (not recorded which). Sequenced material: whole blood. Here the CDR3 DNA reads TGCGCCAGCAGCCCCAACCCCGTCCGGCCCACCCTGGCAGATACGCAGTATTTT. This codes for CASSPNPVRPTLADTQYF.